This T cell receptor beta chain was profiled in a study of shared clonotypes between healthy human individuals. V lost 7 bases and J lost 3; bases outside the gene matches: 14. CDR3 length equals 16 residues. The germline CDR1 and CDR2 sequences are SNHLY and FYNNEI. The naive CD8 subset, CD45RO-negative cells positively selected for CCR7, excluded terminally differentiated effector memory CD45RA+ cells. Study findings and constraints: Genetic and exposure-history diversity was limited by the few donors.

This table comes from immunoSEQ multiplex PCR, and its TCRdb copy is limited to in-frame clones, with some not included. The sample holds about 2.2 million clones, 80% to 95% seen once. As to this clone: As yet, its antigen is unknown.

The chain couples TRBV2 to TRBJ2-5, with 7 bases lining up with TRBD1. The sequencing input was naive CD8+ T cells from PBMCs. This clonotype originated in a young man in good health. Some clones in this sample may be carry-over from other donors' samples. CDR3 bases: TGTGCCAGCAATGCTAGACAGGGCGGGCGGAAAGAGACCCAGTACTTC. It specifies CASNARQGGRKETQYF.